The 22 T cell receptor beta chains below were found in one sample sequenced in a study of vaccination and CD4 T cells after COVID-19. Sequenced with the Oncomine TCR Beta short-read assay was DNA taken from cultured CD4+ T cells. TCRdb reanalysed the PCR reads using MiXCR and keeps one entry per CDR3 protein. The repertoire holds 9,500 to 11,000 distinct CDR3 sequences, with 26% as singletons. For these TCRs, the target antigens are not known. The treatment was: 10-day PBMC culture with coronavirus spike peptide pools or control peptides (ViraFEST assay). The input for sequencing was CD4+ T cells from blood, cultured in vitro, taken before SARS-CoV-2 vaccination. The receptors shown here come from a human donor who received a COVID-19 vaccine.

This rearrangement joins TRBV7-9 to TRBJ2-4; D is ambiguous. The CDR3 totals 13 residues. Trimming stripped 11 bases from V and 2 bases from J, with 13 bases between. Germline CDR1 is SEHNR and CDR2 is FQNEAQ (reference sequence). The CDR3 DNA reads as TGTGCCTCCTCGGCGTCGTCCAAAAACATTCAGTACTTC. Amino acid sequence: CASSASSKNIQYF.

The chain links TRBV25-1 to TRBJ2-5; 8 nucleotides line up with TRBD1. V dropped 4 bases and J dropped 5; count of bases not matched to a gene: 9. The CDR3 length is 15 residues. Germline V CDR1 and CDR2: MGHDK, SYGVNS. The CDR3 here is CASSAPQGAGETQYF. The CDR3 DNA reads TGTGCCAGCAGTGCTCCCCAGGGGGCTGGGGAGACCCAGTACTTC.

This clonotype came up a few times. The rearrangement links TRBV7-6 to TRBJ2-5; TRBD2 matches 8 bases. CDR1 is SGHVS and CDR2 is FNYEAQ in the germline V gene. This CDR3 region has 15 residues. The junction had 8 bases not matched to a gene; V was cut back by 4 bases and J by 4 bases. The CDR3 spells CASSSRSSGVETQYF. The CDR3 DNA reads as TGTGCCAGCAGCTCCCGAAGTAGCGGGGTAGAGACCCAGTACTTC.

This rearrangement joins TRBV20-1 to TRBJ2-3; 14 bases are a match to TRBD2. The CDR3 length is 16 residues. J lost 2 bases, V lost 3 bases, and 4 bases had no gene match. Germline V gene sequence: CDR1 DFQATT, CDR2 SNEGSKA (reference sequence). The CDR3 loop reads CSARTSGGGITDTQYF. The CDR3 DNA follows: TGCAGTGCTAGGACTAGCGGGGGGGGCATCACAGATACGCAGTATTTT.

The J gene is TRBJ2-2, the V gene TRBV5-1; a possible D gene is TRBD1 (5 bases). V was cut by 0 bases and J by 4 bases, with 13 bases left in between. Per the germline V gene, CDR1 is SGHRS and CDR2 is YFSETQ. CDR3 length: 16 amino acids. CDR3 in DNA: TGCGCCAGCAGCTTGGAAGGCTCTCAGGGCACCGGGGAGCTGTTTTTT. It codes for CASSLEGSQGTGELFF.

V usage is TRBV14 and J usage is TRBJ2-6; the D gene is possibly TRBD1 (6 bases). V lost 3 bases and J 2 bases, leaving 20 bases between the germline ends. The length of the CDR3 is 19 residues. In germline, CDR1 is SGHDN, CDR2 FVKESK. The CDR3 DNA reads TGTGCCAGCAGCCACCGAACTTTCCTACAGGGTACTGGGGCCAACGTCCTGACTTTC. It yields the protein CASSHRTFLQGTGANVLTF.

The V and J genes are TRBV19 and TRBJ2-2; D is ambiguous. V gave up 5 bases and J gave up 1 base, with 8 bases separating them. Germline V gives CDR1 LNHDA, CDR2 SQIVND (reference sequence). The CDR3 runs 14 residues. The CDR3 nucleotides read TGTGCCAGTAGTCAGGACGGGAACACCGGGGAGCTGTTTTTT. Translated, it gives CASSQDGNTGELFF.

The chain employs TRBV2 and TRBJ1-3; a possible D gene is TRBD1 (6 bases). The CDR3 loop spans 15 amino acids. Germline V gene lookup returns CDR1 SNHLY and CDR2 FYNNEI. V lost 6 bases and J 4 bases, leaving 16 bases between the germline ends. The CDR3, as DNA: TGTGCCAGCAGCAGGGATGGGGGGCGAGGAAACACCATATATTTT. Protein: CASSRDGGRGNTIYF. The full variable domain, with the rest looked up from reference TRBV2 and TRBJ1-3, is EPEVTQTPSHQVTQMGQEVILRCVPISNHLYFYWYRQILGQKVEFLVSFYNNEISEKSEIFDDQFSVERPDGSNFTLKIRSTKLEDSAMYFCASSRDGGRGNTIYFGEGSWLTVV.

CDR3 in amino acids: CASRWDQGGNQPQHF. The CDR3 nucleotides are TGTGCCAGTAGATGGGATCAGGGCGGCAATCAGCCCCAGCATTTT. The V gene is TRBV19, the J gene TRBJ1-5; possibly TRBD1 for D (5 bases). The V gene's germline CDR1 is LNHDA and CDR2 SQIVND (reference sequence). Trimming stripped 6 bases from V and 2 bases from J, with 14 bases between. The CDR3 is made up of 15 amino acids.

This clonotype was observed a handful of times. The rearrangement links TRBV6-1 to TRBJ1-4; D is ambiguous. Trimming took 2 bases from V and 8 from J, leaving 6 bases between them. CDR1 is MNHNS and CDR2 is SASEGT in the germline V gene. The CDR3 contains 12 residues. The chain's CDR3 is CASSEWQEKLFF. The CDR3, as DNA: TGTGCCAGCAGTGAATGGCAGGAAAAACTGTTTTTT.

The chain couples TRBV9 to TRBJ2-3; 9 bases fit TRBD2. Germline CDR1 and CDR2: SGDLS and YYNGEE. V was pared by 0 bases and J by 7 bases, with 9 bases of the junction left unmatched. The CDR3 runs to 16 residues. The chain's CDR3 is CASSVGLRGGLNTQYF. In DNA, the CDR3 is TGTGCCAGCAGCGTAGGACTGCGGGGGGGCCTAAATACGCAGTATTTT.

The J gene is TRBJ2-2, the V gene TRBV14; unclear D gene. The CDR3 is 14 residues long. V lost 4 bases and J 3 bases, leaving 9 bases between the germline ends. Germline V gives CDR1 SGHDN, CDR2 FVKESK. In nucleotides, the CDR3 is TGTGCCAGCAGCCTTGGCCTGTACACCGGGGAGCTGTTTTTT. It yields the protein CASSLGLYTGELFF. Full variable domain (outside the CDR3, taken from reference TRBV14 and TRBJ2-2): EAGVTQFPSHSVIEKGQTVTLRCDPISGHDNLYWYRRVMGKEIKFLLHFVKESKQDESGMPNNRFLAERTGGTYSTLKVQPAELEDSGVYFCASSLGLYTGELFFGEGSRLTVL.

The genes are TRBV4-1 and TRBJ2-3; D may be TRBD2 (7 bases). This CDR3 has 20 residues. Trimming shortened V by 1 base and J by 0 bases, and 23 bases separated the two germline ends. Germline loops: CDR1 MGHRA, CDR2 YSYEKL. CDR3 nucleotide sequence: TGCGCCAGCAGCCAAGGTCGGGGGCTAGCGGTATTAACTAGCACAGATACGCAGTATTTT. It yields the protein CASSQGRGLAVLTSTDTQYF.

This chain links TRBV7-9 with TRBJ2-7; weak D call: TRBD1 (5 bases). The V end lost 3 bases, the J end lost 2 bases, and 11 bases lay between the germline ends. The germline CDR1 and CDR2 sequences are SEHNR and FQNEAQ (reference sequence). This CDR3 region has 14 residues. This chain's CDR3 is CASSFRAGTYEQYF. DNA for the CDR3: TGTGCCAGCAGCTTTCGAGCAGGGACCTACGAGCAGTACTTC.

This rearrangement joins TRBV5-1 to TRBJ2-5; 8 bases align to TRBD2. V dropped 5 bases and J dropped 4; count of bases not matched to a gene: 7. The CDR3 covers 14 residues. The germline CDR1 and CDR2 sequences are SGHRS and YFSETQ. CDR3 protein: CASRTGGLVETQYF. Here the CDR3 DNA reads TGCGCCAGCAGAACGGGGGGGCTGGTAGAGACCCAGTACTTC.

The chain uses TRBV6-1 and TRBJ1-4, with D possibly matching TRBD1 (5 bases). Germline values: CDR1 MNHNS, CDR2 SASEGT. This CDR3 contains 14 residues. Trimming took 7 bases from V and 6 from J, leaving 15 bases between them. The CDR3 loop is CASTPRTGDEKLFF. The DNA for the CDR3 is TGTGCCAGCACCCCACGAACGGGGGATGAAAAACTGTTTTTT.

The V call is TRBV30, the J call TRBJ1-3, with TRBD1 matching over 7 bases. Germline CDR1 and CDR2: GTSNPN and SVGIG (reference sequence). This CDR3 contains 14 residues. The V segment lost 4 bases and the J segment 2 bases; nucleotides outside the gene matches: 5. CDR3 amino acids: CAWTLQGPGNTIYF. CDR3 sequence (DNA): TGTGCCTGGACCTTACAGGGGCCTGGAAACACCATATATTTT.

The chain uses TRBV24-1 and TRBJ2-3; TRBD2 matches 10 bases. The CDR3 extends over 15 amino acids. Germline lookup yields CDR1 KGHDR and CDR2 SFDVKD. The junction had 9 bases not matched to a gene; V was cut back by 9 bases and J by 4 bases. The CDR3 DNA is TGTGCCACCGGCCTAGCGGGGGAGGATCCAGATACGCAGTATTTT. Translating it yields CATGLAGEDPDTQYF.

The chain joins TRBV19 to TRBJ2-3, with TRBD2 identical over 11 bases. The CDR3 is 17 amino acids. Trimming removed 4 bases from V and 2 bases from J; junction bases left unmatched: 8. Germline values: CDR1 LNHDA, CDR2 SQIVND (reference sequence). The CDR3 region is CASSRGTSGGSTDTQYF. The CDR3 coding sequence is TGTGCCAGTAGTAGAGGTACTAGCGGGGGCTCCACAGATACGCAGTATTTT.

The J gene is TRBJ2-7, the V gene TRBV7-2; TRBD1 matches at 11 bases. The CDR3 spans 15 residues. CDR1 SGHTA and CDR2 FQGNSA come from the germline V gene. The junction had 6 bases not matched to a gene; V was cut back by 2 bases and J by 6 bases. The CDR3 bases are TGTGCCAGCAGCTTAAGGACAGGGGGCGCCTCCGAGCAGTACTTC. Its protein product is CASSLRTGGASEQYF. Using reference TRBV7-2 and TRBJ2-7 for the parts outside the CDR3, the full variable domain is GAGVSQSPSNKVTEKGKDVELRCDPISGHTALYWYRQSLGQGLEFLIYFQGNSAPDKSGLPSDRFSAERTGGSVSTLTIQRTQQEDSAVYLCASSLRTGGASEQYFGPGTRLTVT.

V and J are TRBV7-2 and TRBJ2-7; maybe TRBD1 (5 bases). From germline, CDR1 is SGHTA and CDR2 FQGNSA. The CDR3 contains 14 residues. Trimming pared 1 base from V and 6 bases from J, leaving 13 bases between. CDR3 sequence reads: CASSLVTGAAEQYF. In DNA form, the CDR3 reads TGTGCCAGCAGCTTAGTTACAGGAGCAGCCGAGCAGTACTTC.

The chain is built from TRBV30 and TRBJ2-3, with 8 bases aligning to TRBD2. Trimming at V came to 5 bases and at J to 4 bases, leaving 5 bases not matched to a gene. Germline V gene data show CDR1 as GTSNPN and CDR2 as SVGIG (reference sequence). The CDR3 extends over 13 amino acids. DNA for the CDR3: TGTGCCTGGTGCCCGGGGGGGCCAGATACGCAGTATTTT. Translation gives CAWCPGGPDTQYF.